This T cell receptor (beta chain) was captured by sequencing in a study of T-cell memory formation after mild COVID-19. General observations from the study: Contracting clones localized mainly to CM and EM when CD4+ and mainly to EMRA when CD8+.

As to this clonotype: Its cognate antigen is unknown.

Looked up from germline, CDR1 is KGHDR and CDR2 is SFDVKD. V lost 5 bases, J lost 9 bases, and 13 bases lay in between. The CDR3 runs 13 residues. Libraries for TCRalpha and TCRbeta carried sample barcodes and unique molecular identifiers via 5'RACE. MiXCR, run by TCRdb on the 5' RACE reads, gives a single entry per CDR3 protein. The sample shows roughly 190,000 distinct CDR3 sequences, around 18% of them seen only once. The clonotype was recovered from an adult woman who had mild COVID-19 (a few samples of this study predate the infection). Cell type and time point are not known. The sample was PBMCs or a T cell subset sorted from them (not recorded which). The chain joins TRBV24-1 to TRBJ2-1, with a weak D call TRBD1 (6 bases). CDR3 DNA sequence: TGTGCCACCAGTGGGGGGCTGCGAGGTGAGCAGTTCTTC. It yields the protein CATSGGLRGEQFF.